This T cell receptor (beta chain) came from a study of response to subunit inactivated influenza vaccine. TCRdb re-called the RT-PCR reads through MiXCR, storing one row per CDR3 protein. The top ten clones hold 29% of a sample with some 150,000 distinct CDR3 sequences, approximately 12% of them seen once. Per the germline V gene, CDR1 is SGHTA and CDR2 is FQGNSA. This CDR3 is 17 amino acids long. The V end lost 4 bases, the J end lost 2 bases, and 20 bases lay between the germline ends. These data are also associated with another study on T cells expressing NK-cell markers. That investigation notes: With UMIs, 5'RACE template switching was used to make TCR beta cDNA.

The genes are TRBV7-2 and TRBJ2-5, with D unresolved. The TCR sequence derives from a man in his fifties who received an inactivated influenza vaccine. Sequenced material: CD8+ T cells sorted from PBMCs, taken roughly 13 days after vaccination. Here the CDR3 reads CASSSTLPLYKQETQYF. In DNA form, the CDR3 reads TGTGCCAGCAGCTCAACCCTACCGCTGTACAAGCAAGAGACCCAGTACTTC.